This T cell receptor beta chain was profiled in a study of T cell responses to AZD1222 COVID-19 vaccine. This clone has a single count. The antigen is undetermined. The germline CDR1 and CDR2 sequences are SGHRS and YFSETQ. The ends lost 3 bases at V and 4 bases at J; junction bases unmatched: 7. The CDR3 is 15 amino acids. Findings of the study overall: Just a handful of people given AZD1222 tested seropositive at baseline. A mostly white British donor set with more females was recruited, and clonal diversity was possibly underestimated. Across the whole spike, CD4 TCRs peaked at regions 160-218 and 743-854.

Here immunoSEQ multiplex PCR was the method, and the copy in TCRdb shows in-frame clones only, minus some. The data hold around 84,000 clones, with around 87% observed a single time. The chain couples TRBV5-1 to TRBJ1-3; 7 positions match TRBD1. The clonotype was recovered from an adult in good health. The input for sequencing was peripheral blood, taken on day 0 of AZD1222 vaccination. The CDR3 is CASSSETGSGNTIYF. DNA of the CDR3: TGCGCCAGCAGCTCAGAGACAGGGTCCGGAAACACCATATATTTT.